This T cell receptor beta chain was obtained from a study of T-cell memory formation after mild COVID-19. Study-level information: Each donor largely had its own TCR clusters. Study results and limitations: Chiefly within CM and EM were the contracting CD4+ clones; CD8+ ones were within EMRA.

Barcoded TCR alpha and TCR beta cDNA libraries with UMIs came from 5'RACE using constant-segment primers. MiXCR was run by TCRdb on the 5' RACE reads, yielding one entry per CDR3 protein. The table includes about 150,000 distinct CDR3 sequences, over 10% detected once. Of note for this clonotype: Its antigen is not known.

The V gene's germline CDR1 is DFQATT and CDR2 SNEGSKA (reference sequence). This CDR3 contains 16 residues. V lost 3 bases, J lost 5 bases, and 10 bases stayed unmatched. Sequenced: PBMCs or a T cell subset sorted from them (not recorded which). This TCR came from a man younger than 30 who had mild COVID-19 (a few samples of this study predate the infection). Cell type and time point are not known. The J gene is TRBJ2-5, the V gene TRBV20-1; 12 nucleotides line up with TRBD2. The DNA of the CDR3 is TGCAGTGCTAGCACGCCTAGCGGGGGGGCCGACGAGACCCAGTACTTC. Encoded protein: CSASTPSGGADETQYF.